These 18 T cell receptor beta chains share one sample of origin, sequenced in a study of cytomegalovirus exposure and HLA in healthy donors (dated by TCRdb to about 2017). The method was the immunoSEQ multiplex PCR assay. A mixture of 60 forward primers for TCR Vbeta segments and 13 reverse primers for TCR Jbeta segments was used in the multiplex PCR. TCRdb's version of the immuneACCESS table is confined to in-frame rearrangements and falls short of the full clone set. An unresolved V gene accounts for under half of the shortfall where checked; the remainder is of unknown origin. The table for this sample lists 200,000 or so clones; about 76% of them were counted only once. The ten largest clones add up to approximately 0.39% of the sample. Sequencing was carried out using PBMCs. The receptors stem from a male donor in good health and CMV-seropositive.

The chain carries TRBV7-2 and TRBJ2-7; tentative D call: TRBD2 (7 bases). Germline CDR1 is SGHTA and CDR2 is FQGNSA. V shed 5 bases and J shed 5 bases, with 19 bases lying between them. The CDR3 sequence is 15 residues long. CDR3 sequence: CASSPSGAGAHEQYF. The CDR3, as DNA: TGTGCCAGCAGCCCGTCAGGGGCGGGAGCCCACGAGCAGTACTTC.

This clone was observed a few times. The CDR3 spells CASSLTGVQYGNTIYF. The CDR3 DNA reads as TGCGCCAGCAGCTTAACAGGGGTTCAGTATGGAAACACCATATATTTT. The J gene is TRBJ1-3, the V gene TRBV5-1; 7 bases map to TRBD1. CDR1 and CDR2 from the germline V gene are SGHRS and YFSETQ. The length of the CDR3 is 16 residues. The ends lost 2 bases at V and 3 bases at J; junction bases unmatched: 8. The full variable domain, rest sourced from reference TRBV5-1 and TRBJ1-3, is KAGVTQTPRYLIKTRGQQVTLSCSPISGHRSVSWYQQTPGQGLQFLFEYFSETQRNKGNFPGRFSGRQFSNSRSEMNVSTLELGDSALYLCASSLTGVQYGNTIYFGEGSWLTVV.

V is TRBV27 and J is TRBJ2-7; 7 bases match TRBD1. This CDR3 has 15 residues. V lost 7 bases, J lost 3 bases, and 12 bases stayed unmatched. Germline lookup yields CDR1 MNHEY and CDR2 SMNVEV (reference sequence). DNA for the CDR3: TGTGCCAGCACCACCCTTGGACAGGTAAACTACGAGCAGTACTTC. This encodes CASTTLGQVNYEQYF.

The genes are TRBV5-1 and TRBJ1-6, with 12 bases that match TRBD1. Germline V CDR1 and CDR2: SGHRS, YFSETQ. The CDR3 spans 17 residues. Trimming cost V 4 bases and J 7 bases; bases outside gene matches: 9. CDR3 loop: CASSEGGDRGRNSPLHF. The CDR3 nucleotides are TGCGCCAGCAGCGAGGGGGGGGACAGGGGGCGAAATTCACCCCTCCACTTT.

The V call is TRBV5-4, the J call TRBJ2-5; D may be TRBD1 (5 bases). The J call is in doubt because the DNA end fits TRBJ2-7 better. The V gene's germline CDR1 is SGHNT and CDR2 YYREEE (reference sequence). There are 12 residues in the CDR3. For the CDR3, the DNA is TGTGCCAGCAGCTACGACAGCTACGAGCAGTACTTC. It is translated as CASSYDSYEQYF.

A single count supports this clone. The chain is built from TRBV11-3 and TRBJ2-1; D unclear. The V gene's germline CDR1 is SGHNT and CDR2 YENEEA. Trimming took 3 bases from V and 4 from J, leaving 7 bases between them. This CDR3 comprises 13 residues. In nucleotides, the CDR3 is TGTGCCAGCAGCTTTGACGGGTACAATGAGCAGTTCTTC. Protein: CASSFDGYNEQFF.

The rearrangement joins TRBV9 to TRBJ2-5; weak D call: TRBD2 (5 bases). The CDR3 loop spans 14 amino acids. CDR1 SGDLS and CDR2 YYNGEE come from the germline V gene. Trimming shortened V by 4 bases and J by 1 base, and 11 bases separated the two germline ends. CDR3 residues: CASSPWETQETQYF. For the CDR3, the DNA is TGTGCCAGCAGCCCATGGGAGACCCAAGAGACCCAGTACTTC.

The CDR3 reads CASSWYGTTDYEQYF. CDR3 bases: TGTGCCAGCAGCTGGTACGGGACAACTGACTACGAGCAGTACTTC. The chain carries TRBV7-8 and TRBJ2-7; a possible D gene is TRBD1 (6 bases). V lost 4 bases to trimming and J lost 3 bases, with 16 bases between them. The CDR3 loop spans 15 amino acids. Germline CDR1 is SGHVS and CDR2 is FQNEAQ.

The chain couples TRBV18 to TRBJ1-3; D ambiguous. With 5 bases removed from V and 0 bases from J, the gap between germline ends came to 11 bases. The germline V gene encodes CDR1 KGHSH and CDR2 LQKENI. The CDR3 runs 15 residues. The CDR3 protein is CASSSDWGSGNTIYF. CDR3 DNA sequence: TGTGCCAGCTCATCGGACTGGGGCTCTGGAAACACCATATATTTT.

This clone was observed a few times. The CDR3 sequence is CASSTGGGATDTQYF. CDR3 bases: TGTGCCAGCAGTACGGGGGGTGGGGCCACAGATACGCAGTATTTT. The chain employs TRBV25-1 and TRBJ2-3; 7 bases line up with TRBD2. Germline V CDR1 and CDR2: MGHDK, SYGVNS. This CDR3 has 15 amino acids. The trim removed 5 bases at V and 2 bases at J, leaving 7 bases unmatched.

This clone was found a few times. The rearrangement uses TRBV5-5 and TRBJ1-3; TRBD1 matches at 7 bases. Germline trimming cut 2 bases from V and 4 bases from J; bases unmatched to any gene: 9. The CDR3 is 16 residues long. Germline CDR1 SGHKS, CDR2 YYEKEE (reference sequence). CDR3 amino acids: CASSFPPTGTGNTIYF. The DNA for the CDR3 is TGTGCCAGCAGCTTCCCCCCGACAGGGACCGGAAACACCATATATTTT.

This sequence joins TRBV4-1 and TRBJ2-3; D perhaps matches TRBD2 (6 bases). Trimming pared 4 bases from V and 11 bases from J, leaving 10 bases between. CDR3 length equals 11 residues. Per germline, CDR1 MGHRA and CDR2 YSYEKL. The CDR3 sequence is CASSRGLQQYF. CDR3 nucleotides: TGCGCCAGCAGCCGGGGACTCCAGCAGTATTTT.

In the case of this clone: Relative to the germline gene, one junction end is altered; a read error may explain this. Other nucleotide sequences from this sample produce the same CDR3. The CDR3, as DNA: TGCGCCAGCAGCTTTCCGACTGGATACGAGCAGTACTTC. It specifies CASSFPTGYEQYF. The chain combines TRBV7-9 with TRBJ2-7; D not certain. Per the germline V gene, CDR1 is SEHNR and CDR2 is FQNEAQ (reference sequence). CDR3 length: 13 residues.

The chain is built from TRBV2 and TRBJ2-6, with D possibly matching TRBD2 (6 bases). The CDR3 extends over 19 amino acids. Between the trimmed V and J ends, which lost 6 bases and 1 base, there was a span of 22 bases. Germline assignment: CDR1 SNHLY and CDR2 FYNNEI. In DNA form, the CDR3 reads TGTGCCAGCAGAGACCAAGCCGAGGGACTTCTATCTGGGGCCAACGTCCTGACTTTC. Translated, it gives CASRDQAEGLLSGANVLTF. Complete variable domain (other parts from reference TRBV2 and TRBJ2-6): EPEVTQTPSHQVTQMGQEVILRCVPISNHLYFYWYRQILGQKVEFLVSFYNNEISEKSEIFDDQFSVERPDGSNFTLKIRSTKLEDSAMYFCASRDQAEGLLSGANVLTFGAGSRLTVL.

The chain has TRBV7-3 and TRBJ2-5, with D possibly TRBD2 on 5 matching bases. The CDR3 has 14 amino acids. The ends were cut back, 5 bases at V and 5 bases at J, with 15 bases in the middle. Looked up from germline, CDR1 is SGHTA and CDR2 is FQGTGA. The CDR3 loop reads CASSPGGRGETQYF. CDR3 nucleotide sequence: TGTGCCAGCAGCCCCGGTGGGAGAGGGGAGACCCAGTACTTC.

This sequence joins TRBV4-1 and TRBJ1-4; TRBD1 is a possible D gene (5 bases). V shed 2 bases and J shed 4 bases, with 8 bases lying between them. Germline V lookup: CDR1 MGHRA, CDR2 YSYEKL. The CDR3 loop spans 14 amino acids. The CDR3 reads CASSQTGLNEKLFF. In DNA, the CDR3 is TGCGCCAGCAGCCAAACGGGACTTAATGAAAAACTGTTTTTT.

CDR3 DNA: TGCAGTGCTAGTGACCCGGGGAGGACCTTC. Amino acids: CSASDPGRTF. The rearrangement joins TRBV20-1 to TRBJ1-2; D unclear. The CDR3 spans 10 residues. Germline assignment: CDR1 DFQATT and CDR2 SNEGSKA (reference sequence). Trimming left V 3 bases short and J 14 bases short, with 13 bases between.

This chain connects TRBV7-2 to TRBJ1-5; 9 nucleotides agree with TRBD1. Per germline, CDR1 SGHTA and CDR2 FQGNSA. The CDR3 covers 14 residues. V was pared by 5 bases and J by 6 bases, with 5 bases of the junction left unmatched. The CDR3 sequence: CASSNDRGSQPQHF. The CDR3 region has the DNA TGTGCCAGCAGCAACGACAGGGGGAGTCAGCCCCAGCATTTT.